This T cell receptor beta chain was recovered during a study of T cells in Graves' hyperthyroidism and ophthalmopathy. RNA transcripts served as the template for amplifying TCR beta CDR3 regions. HTBI primers were used for first-round RT-PCR of the TCR CDR3. TCRdb fed the multiplex PCR reads into MiXCR, producing one record per CDR3 protein. In the table there are hundreds of thousands of distinct CDR3 sequences, roughly a sixth of which are singletons. This clonotype showed up just once. Antigen unknown. V lost 5 bases and J 0 bases, leaving 8 bases between the germline ends. Germline V gene data show CDR1 as SEHNR and CDR2 as FQNEAQ (reference sequence). The CDR3 runs 13 residues. Findings of the study overall: Researchers found most expanded thyroid clonotypes above 0.001 in blood as well. Ophthalmopathy cases were set apart from stable hyperthyroidism by a 13 V-J model.

What was sequenced was blood. The rearrangement joins TRBV7-9 to TRBJ2-7; no firm D call. The receptor was derived from a woman aged 18-29 years with Graves' hyperthyroidism. The CDR3, as DNA: TGTGCCAGCAGCACAAGGATCTCCTACGAGCAGTACTTC. It translates to CASSTRISYEQYF.